This T cell receptor beta chain appears in the sequencing data of a study of blood T cell repertoires in COVID-19. V was trimmed by 2 bases and J by 2 bases, leaving 7 bases between them. CDR1 SEHNR and CDR2 FQNEAQ come from the germline V gene (reference sequence). There are 13 residues in the CDR3. Sequencing was performed with immunoSEQ multiplex PCR; in TCRdb, only in-frame clones are kept and a portion is missing. Among about 140,000 clones, just over 85% were seen once, and the ten largest hold about 1.5%. The clonotype was recovered from a woman between 55 and 75 years old with acute or convalescent COVID-19. Input material: peripheral blood. The V call is TRBV7-9, the J call TRBJ2-7, with D possibly being TRBD1 (5 bases). CDR3 region: CASSLLTAYEQYF. For the CDR3, the DNA is TGTGCCAGCAGCTTATTGACAGCCTACGAGCAGTACTTC.